This T cell receptor (beta chain) comes out of a study of cytomegalovirus exposure and HLA in healthy donors. The CDR3 extends over 14 amino acids. Germline V gene lookup returns CDR1 LNHDA and CDR2 SQIVND (reference sequence). Trimming took 3 bases from V and 2 from J, leaving 10 bases between them. As regards this clone: Its specificity is unknown.

Study-wide results and caveats: Later analysis identified a missense DCLRE1C variant that was linked to TCR beta V- and J-gene trimming. As was reported, the HLA-A and HLA-B alleles of most subjects were accurately predicted from TCR beta sequences. In an earlier analysis, in roughly 580 donors, most V segments appeared productive either ~87% or ~30% of the time.

The PCR had 60 Vbeta and 13 Jbeta primers. Generated by immunoSEQ multiplex PCR, the TCRdb table keeps only in-frame clones and is missing some. The table shows tens of thousands of clones, with about 84% occurring only once. The chain links TRBV19 to TRBJ1-2; D not certain. The receptor's source is a girl aged 2 to 10 in good health and CMV-seropositive. The sample taken for sequencing was PBMCs. CDR3 bases: TGTGCCAGTAGTATGAACGGAGTCAACTATGGCTACACCTTC. It is translated as CASSMNGVNYGYTF. Based on the CDR3 plus reference TRBV19 and TRBJ1-2, the full variable domain is DGGITQSPKYLFRKEGQNVTLSCEQNLNHDAMYWYRQDPGQGLRLIYYSQIVNDFQKGDIAEGYSVSREKKESFPLTVTSAQKNPTAFYLCASSMNGVNYGYTFGSGTRLTVV.